Included here is one TCR beta chain sequence, with context. These data originate in a study of CD8 T cells in Susac syndrome. The CDR3 is made up of 13 amino acids. Germline CDR1 reads SGHTA; CDR2 reads FQGTGA. V was pared by 3 bases and J by 5 bases, with 9 bases between. Reverse transcription of roughly 0.45 to 1 ug RNA used random hexamers. TCRdb ran MiXCR on the immunoSEQ multiplex PCR reads and lists one entry per CDR3 protein. The table shows about 150,000 distinct CDR3 sequences, with around 95% occurring only once. Source material: CD8+ T cells from PBMCs. The genes are TRBV7-3 and TRBJ2-3; D is undetermined. The sequence was obtained from a human donor with multiple sclerosis. For the CDR3, the DNA is TGTGCCAGCAGCTTCTGGGCCAAAGATACGCAGTATTTT. Protein: CASSFWAKDTQYF. The entire variable domain, with the rest obtained from reference TRBV7-3 and TRBJ2-3, is as follows: GAGVSQTPSNKVTEKGKYVELRCDPISGHTALYWYRQSLGQGPEFLIYFQGTGAADDSGLPNDRFFAVRPEGSVSTLKIQRTERGDSAVYLCASSFWAKDTQYFGPGTRLTVL.